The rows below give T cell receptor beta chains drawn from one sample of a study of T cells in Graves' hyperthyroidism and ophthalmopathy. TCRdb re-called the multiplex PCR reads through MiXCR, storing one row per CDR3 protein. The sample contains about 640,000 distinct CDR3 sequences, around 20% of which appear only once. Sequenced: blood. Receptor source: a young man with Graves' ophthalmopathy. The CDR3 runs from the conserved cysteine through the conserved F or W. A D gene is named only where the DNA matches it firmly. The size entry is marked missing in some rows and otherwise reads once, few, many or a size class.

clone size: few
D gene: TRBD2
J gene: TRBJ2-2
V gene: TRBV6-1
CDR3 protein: CASKRGGTGELFF
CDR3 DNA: TGTGCCAGCAAGCGGGGGGGGACCGGGGAGCTGTTTTTT

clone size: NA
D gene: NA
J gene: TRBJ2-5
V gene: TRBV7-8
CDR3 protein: CASSFIRSGQETQYF
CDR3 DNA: TGTGCCAGCAGCTTTATCCGCTCAGGCCAAGAGACCCAGTACTTC

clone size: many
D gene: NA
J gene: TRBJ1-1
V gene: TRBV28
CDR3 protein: CASSRVNTEAFF
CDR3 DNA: TGTGCCAGCAGTCGTGTGAACACTGAAGCTTTCTTT

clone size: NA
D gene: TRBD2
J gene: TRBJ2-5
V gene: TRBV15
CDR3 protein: CATGRGGETQYF
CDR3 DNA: TGTGCCACCGGCCGCGGGGGGGAGACCCAGTACTTC

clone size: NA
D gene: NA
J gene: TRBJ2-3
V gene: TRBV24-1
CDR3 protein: CATSDSRADTQYF
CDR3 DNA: TGTGCCACCAGTGACTCCAGGGCGGATACGCAGTATTTT

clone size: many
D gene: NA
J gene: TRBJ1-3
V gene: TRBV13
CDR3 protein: CASKVSSGNTIYF
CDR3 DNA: TGTGCCAGCAAAGTGAGCTCTGGAAACACCATATATTTT

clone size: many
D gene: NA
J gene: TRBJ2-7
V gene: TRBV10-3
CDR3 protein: CAINRHLSYEQYF
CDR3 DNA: TGTGCCATCAATCGGCACCTCTCCTACGAGCAGTACTTC

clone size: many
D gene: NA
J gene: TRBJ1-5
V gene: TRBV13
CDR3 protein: CASSLAGDNQPQHF
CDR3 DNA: TGTGCCAGCAGCTTAGCAGGGGACAATCAGCCCCAGCATTTT

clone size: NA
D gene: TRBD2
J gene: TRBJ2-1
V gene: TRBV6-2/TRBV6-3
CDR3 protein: CASSGTSGFTYNEQFF
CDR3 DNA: TGTGCCAGCAGTGGGACTAGCGGTTTTACCTACAATGAGCAGTTCTTC

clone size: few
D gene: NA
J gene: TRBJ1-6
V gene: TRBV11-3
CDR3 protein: CASSRSGDNSPLHF
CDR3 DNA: TGTGCCAGCAGCCGATCGGGGGATAATTCACCCCTCCACTTT

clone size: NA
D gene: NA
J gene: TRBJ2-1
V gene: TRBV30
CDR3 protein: CAWSVAGSYNEQFF
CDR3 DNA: TGTGCCTGGAGTGTAGCGGGTTCCTACAATGAGCAGTTCTTC

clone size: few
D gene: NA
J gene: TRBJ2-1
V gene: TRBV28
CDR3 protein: CASSLEHSEQFF
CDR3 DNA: TGTGCCAGCAGTTTGGAGCATAGCGAGCAGTTCTTC

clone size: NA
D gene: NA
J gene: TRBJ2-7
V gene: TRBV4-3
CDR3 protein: CASSQVARGSYEQYF
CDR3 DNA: TGCGCCAGCAGCCAAGTGGCCCGGGGCTCCTACGAGCAGTACTTC

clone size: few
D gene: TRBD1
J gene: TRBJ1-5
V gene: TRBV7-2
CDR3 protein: CASSLVGQIGGNQPQHF
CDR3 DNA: TGTGCCAGCAGCTTGGTGGGACAGATTGGTGGCAATCAGCCCCAGCATTTT

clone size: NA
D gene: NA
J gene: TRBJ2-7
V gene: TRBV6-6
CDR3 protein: CASSYPQAGHEQYF
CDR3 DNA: TGTGCCAGCAGTTACCCTCAAGCGGGCCACGAGCAGTACTTC

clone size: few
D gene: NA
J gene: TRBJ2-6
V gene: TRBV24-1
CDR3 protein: CATSDPGTGANVLTF
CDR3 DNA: TGTGCCACCAGTGACCCTGGTACCGGGGCCAACGTCCTGACTTTC

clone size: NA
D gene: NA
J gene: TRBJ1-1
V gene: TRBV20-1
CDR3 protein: CSASYGGGTEAFF
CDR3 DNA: TGCAGTGCTAGTTACGGGGGTGGCACTGAAGCTTTCTTT

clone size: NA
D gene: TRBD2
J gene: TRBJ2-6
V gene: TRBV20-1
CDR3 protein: CSVERGGMSFGANVLTF
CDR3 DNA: TGCAGTGTCGAGCGGGGGGGAATGAGCTTCGGGGCCAACGTCCTGACTTTC

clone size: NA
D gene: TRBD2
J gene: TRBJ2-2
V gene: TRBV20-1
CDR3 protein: CSASSGRANTGELFF
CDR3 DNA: TGCAGTGCTAGTAGCGGGAGGGCGAACACCGGGGAGCTGTTTTTT

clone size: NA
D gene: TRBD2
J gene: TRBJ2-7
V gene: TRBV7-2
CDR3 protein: CASSSRDYYEQYF
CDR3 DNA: TGTGCCAGCAGCTCCCGGGACTACTACGAGCAGTACTTC

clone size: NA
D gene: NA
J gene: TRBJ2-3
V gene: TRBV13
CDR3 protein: CASSLGLSSDTQYF
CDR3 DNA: TGTGCCAGCAGCCTAGGACTTAGCTCCGATACGCAGTATTTT

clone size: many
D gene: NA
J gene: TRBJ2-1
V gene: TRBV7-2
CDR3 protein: CASSSLGTEQFF
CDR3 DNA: TGTGCCAGCAGCAGTCTCGGGACTGAGCAGTTCTTC

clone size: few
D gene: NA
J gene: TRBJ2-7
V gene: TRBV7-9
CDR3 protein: CASSLALTGAGEQYF
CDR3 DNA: TGTGCCAGCAGCTTAGCGTTGACCGGGGCCGGCGAACAGTACTTC

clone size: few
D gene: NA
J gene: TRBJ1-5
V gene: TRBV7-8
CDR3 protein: CASSLNRVGNQPQHF
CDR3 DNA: TGTGCCAGCAGCTTAAACAGGGTAGGCAATCAGCCCCAGCATTTT

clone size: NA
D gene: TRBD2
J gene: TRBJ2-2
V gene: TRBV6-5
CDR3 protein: CASSYAGGTGELFF
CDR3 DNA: TGTGCCAGCAGTTACGCGGGGGGCACCGGGGAGCTGTTTTTT

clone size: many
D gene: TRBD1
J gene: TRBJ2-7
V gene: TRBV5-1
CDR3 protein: CASSLAQGAYEQYF
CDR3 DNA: TGCGCCAGCAGCTTGGCCCAGGGGGCCTACGAGCAGTACTTC

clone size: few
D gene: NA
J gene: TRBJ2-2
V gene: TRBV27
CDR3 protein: CASTPLASNTGELFF
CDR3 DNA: TGTGCCAGCACTCCACTCGCTAGTAACACCGGGGAGCTGTTTTTT

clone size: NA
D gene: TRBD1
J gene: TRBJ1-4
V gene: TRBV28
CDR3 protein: CASSLELTGANERLFF
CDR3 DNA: TGTGCCAGCAGCCTAGAGTTGACAGGGGCTAATGAAAGACTGTTTTTT

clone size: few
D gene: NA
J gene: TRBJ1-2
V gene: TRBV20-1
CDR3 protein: CSAMEGGTYGYTF
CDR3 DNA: TGCAGTGCTATGGAAGGAGGCACCTATGGCTACACCTTC

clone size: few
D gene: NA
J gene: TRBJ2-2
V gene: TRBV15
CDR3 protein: CATSREGTDTGELFF
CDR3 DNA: TGTGCCACCAGCAGAGAAGGGACGGACACCGGGGAGCTGTTTTTT

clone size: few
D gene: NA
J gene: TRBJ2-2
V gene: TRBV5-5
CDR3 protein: CASSLGGAIGELFF
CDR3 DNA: TGTGCCAGCAGCTTAGGGGGAGCGATCGGGGAGCTGTTTTTT

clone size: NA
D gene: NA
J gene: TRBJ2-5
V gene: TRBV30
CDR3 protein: CAWSTGLRETQYF
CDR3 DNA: TGTGCCTGGAGTACTGGACTCCGAGAGACCCAGTACTTC

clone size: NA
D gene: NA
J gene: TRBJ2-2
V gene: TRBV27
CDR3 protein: CASSSVFPRELFF
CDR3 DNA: TGTGCCAGCAGTTCCGTATTTCCTCGGGAGCTGTTTTTT

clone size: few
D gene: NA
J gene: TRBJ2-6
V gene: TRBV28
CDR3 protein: CATCQAGANVLTF
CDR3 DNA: TGTGCCACGTGCCAGGCCGGGGCCAACGTCCTGACTTTC

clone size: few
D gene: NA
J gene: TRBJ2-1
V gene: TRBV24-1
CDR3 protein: CATSVQDEQFF
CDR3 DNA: TGTGCCACCAGTGTTCAGGATGAGCAGTTCTTC

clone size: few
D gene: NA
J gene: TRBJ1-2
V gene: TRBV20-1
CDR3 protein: CSARDHRGNYGYTF
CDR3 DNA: TGCAGTGCTAGAGATCATCGGGGTAACTATGGCTACACCTTC

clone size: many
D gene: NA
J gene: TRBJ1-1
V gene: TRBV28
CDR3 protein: CASSLTTEAFF
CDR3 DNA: TGTGCCAGCAGTTTAACGACTGAAGCTTTCTTT